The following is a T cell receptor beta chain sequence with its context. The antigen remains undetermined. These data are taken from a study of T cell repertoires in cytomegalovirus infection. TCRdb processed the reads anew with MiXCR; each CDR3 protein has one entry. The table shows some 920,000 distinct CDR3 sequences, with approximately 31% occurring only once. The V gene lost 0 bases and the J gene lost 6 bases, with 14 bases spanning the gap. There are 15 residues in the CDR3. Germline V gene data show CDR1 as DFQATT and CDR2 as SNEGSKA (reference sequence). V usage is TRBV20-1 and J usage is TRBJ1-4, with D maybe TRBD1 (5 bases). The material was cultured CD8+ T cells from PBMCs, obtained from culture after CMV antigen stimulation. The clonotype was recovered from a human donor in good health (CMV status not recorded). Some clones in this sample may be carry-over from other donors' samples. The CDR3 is CSARDRDQWDEKLFF. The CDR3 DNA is TGCAGTGCTAGAGACCGGGACCAGTGGGATGAAAAACTGTTTTTT.